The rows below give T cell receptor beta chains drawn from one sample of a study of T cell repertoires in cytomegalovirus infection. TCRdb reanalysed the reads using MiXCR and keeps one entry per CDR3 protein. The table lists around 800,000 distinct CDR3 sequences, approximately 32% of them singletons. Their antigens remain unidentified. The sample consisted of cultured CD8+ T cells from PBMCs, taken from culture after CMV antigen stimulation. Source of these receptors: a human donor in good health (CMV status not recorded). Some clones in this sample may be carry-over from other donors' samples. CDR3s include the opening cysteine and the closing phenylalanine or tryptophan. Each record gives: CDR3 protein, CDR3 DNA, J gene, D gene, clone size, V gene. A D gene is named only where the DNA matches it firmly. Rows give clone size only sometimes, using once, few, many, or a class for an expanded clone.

CDR3: CASSLGQGIFNQPQHF
DNA: TGTGCCAGCAGCTTAGGACAGGGGATTTTCAATCAGCCCCAGCATTTT
J: TRBJ1-5
D: TRBD1
size: many
V: TRBV11-2

CDR3: CASSQDDLAVEAFF
DNA: TGCGCCAGCAGCCAAGATGACCTGGCGGTTGAAGCTTTCTTT
J: TRBJ1-1
D: -
size: -
V: TRBV4-1

CDR3: CASSLRQGVEKNSPLHF
DNA: TGTGCCAGCAGCCTGAGACAGGGAGTGGAGAAAAATTCACCCCTCCACTTT
J: TRBJ1-6
D: TRBD1
size: many
V: TRBV7-2

CDR3: CASSFNQDTQYF
DNA: TGTGCCAGCAGCTTTAACCAGGATACGCAGTATTTT
J: TRBJ2-3
D: -
size: -
V: TRBV7-6

CDR3: CASSPNPPEGGVITQYF
DNA: TGCGCCAGCAGCCCTAATCCTCCGGAGGGGGGGGTTATTACGCAGTATTTT
J: TRBJ2-3
D: -
size: few
V: TRBV4-1

CDR3: CASSWPGPGNEQFF
DNA: TGTGCCAGCAGCTGGCCGGGCCCTGGGAATGAGCAGTTCTTC
J: TRBJ2-1
D: -
size: few
V: TRBV5-6

CDR3: CASSLGDSGSYTF
DNA: TGTGCCAGCAGTCTTGGGGACAGTGGGAGCTACACCTTC
J: TRBJ1-2
D: TRBD1
size: -
V: TRBV12-3/TRBV12-4

CDR3: CASSAARDREETQYF
DNA: TGTGCCAGCTCAGCCGCAAGGGACCGCGAAGAGACCCAGTACTTC
J: TRBJ2-5
D: -
size: -
V: TRBV18

CDR3: CASSPRAVDYNEQFF
DNA: TGTGCCAGCAGCCCCCGGGCAGTAGACTACAATGAGCAGTTCTTC
J: TRBJ2-1
D: -
size: -
V: TRBV6-4

CDR3: CASSPRFANYRYTF
DNA: TGTGCCAGCAGTCCGCGGTTCGCAAATTATCGCTACACCTTC
J: TRBJ1-2
D: -
size: -
V: TRBV12-3/TRBV12-4

CDR3: CASSYRAGGTDTQYF
DNA: TGTGCCAGCAGTTATCGGGCCGGCGGCACAGATACGCAGTATTTT
J: TRBJ2-3
D: -
size: many
V: TRBV6-5

CDR3: CTSSPAVGADTEAFF
DNA: TGTACCAGTAGCCCTGCAGTGGGGGCGGACACTGAAGCTTTCTTT
J: TRBJ1-1
D: -
size: -
V: TRBV19

CDR3: CASSERGVNSPLHF
DNA: TGTGCCAGCAGTGAGAGGGGGGTTAATTCACCCCTCCACTTT
J: TRBJ1-6
D: -
size: few
V: TRBV12-3/TRBV12-4

CDR3: CASSLVAGGLNNYEQYF
DNA: TGTGCCAGCAGCTTGGTAGCGGGGGGCCTTAACAACTACGAGCAGTACTTC
J: TRBJ2-7
D: TRBD2
size: few
V: TRBV5-4

CDR3: CASAKRTGSDGELFF
DNA: TGTGCCAGCGCGAAACGGACAGGGTCTGACGGGGAGCTGTTTTTT
J: TRBJ2-2
D: TRBD1
size: -
V: TRBV6-1

CDR3: CASSLDPGAYTGELFF
DNA: TGTGCCAGCAGCTTAGACCCGGGGGCTTACACCGGGGAGCTGTTTTTT
J: TRBJ2-2
D: -
size: many
V: TRBV7-2

CDR3: CASSLGLGLNEQFF
DNA: TGTGCCAGCAGCTTAGGCCTCGGCCTGAATGAGCAGTTCTTC
J: TRBJ2-1
D: -
size: -
V: TRBV13

CDR3: CASSQVPLAEETQYF
DNA: TGCGCCAGCAGCCAAGTACCCCTAGCGGAAGAGACCCAGTACTTC
J: TRBJ2-5
D: TRBD2
size: -
V: TRBV4-1

CDR3: CASSSGDSKAYEQYF
DNA: TGTGCCAGCAGCTCAGGGGACAGCAAAGCCTACGAGCAGTACTTC
J: TRBJ2-7
D: TRBD1
size: -
V: TRBV7-9

CDR3: CSANRQGGKTQYF
DNA: TGCAGTGCTAATAGACAGGGCGGGAAGACCCAGTACTTC
J: TRBJ2-5
D: -
size: few
V: TRBV20-1

CDR3: CSARDFLAGGPFNEQFF
DNA: TGCAGTGCTAGAGACTTCTTAGCGGGGGGGCCTTTCAATGAGCAGTTCTTC
J: TRBJ2-1
D: TRBD2
size: -
V: TRBV20-1

CDR3: CASSLVTSGNEQFF
DNA: TGTGCCAGCAGCTTAGTAACTAGCGGCAATGAGCAGTTCTTC
J: TRBJ2-1
D: TRBD2
size: many
V: TRBV7-9

CDR3: CASRLEWNEQFF
DNA: TGTGCCAGCAGACTAGAATGGAATGAGCAGTTCTTC
J: TRBJ2-1
D: -
size: -
V: TRBV12-3/TRBV12-4

CDR3: CASSFWGETQYF
DNA: TGTGCCAGCAGTTTTTGGGGAGAGACCCAGTACTTC
J: TRBJ2-5
D: -
size: -
V: TRBV12-3/TRBV12-4

CDR3: CASSPRQSTNEKLFF
DNA: TGTGCCAGCAGCCCCAGACAGTCAACTAATGAAAAACTGTTTTTT
J: TRBJ1-4
D: -
size: -
V: TRBV7-8

CDR3: CASSSPTGYYGYTF
DNA: TGTGCCAGCAGCTCTCCAACAGGCTACTATGGCTACACCTTC
J: TRBJ1-2
D: -
size: -
V: TRBV7-4

CDR3: CASNLASTEAFF
DNA: TGTGCCAGCAACTTAGCTTCGACTGAAGCTTTCTTT
J: TRBJ1-1
D: -
size: -
V: TRBV7-8

CDR3: CASSQERRGTGEINYGYTF
DNA: TGCGCCAGCAGCCAAGAAAGGCGGGGGACAGGAGAAATCAACTATGGCTACACCTTC
J: TRBJ1-2
D: TRBD1
size: -
V: TRBV4-3

CDR3: CASSLAQQGVVYEQYF
DNA: TGTGCCAGCAGCTTAGCGCAGCAGGGGGTAGTCTACGAGCAGTACTTC
J: TRBJ2-7
D: TRBD1
size: few
V: TRBV7-6

CDR3: CASSGREQYF
DNA: TGTGCCAGCAGCGGCCGGGAGCAGTACTTC
J: TRBJ2-7
D: -
size: many
V: TRBV2

CDR3: CASSQEGQVGGTGELFF
DNA: TGTGCCAGCAGCCAAGAGGGGCAGGTAGGGGGTACCGGGGAGCTGTTTTTT
J: TRBJ2-2
D: -
size: -
V: TRBV4-2

CDR3: CASSTGTGNHGYTF
DNA: TGTGCCAGCAGCACCGGGACAGGAAACCATGGCTACACCTTC
J: TRBJ1-2
D: TRBD1
size: few
V: TRBV13

CDR3: CATTTGATNEKLFF
DNA: TGTGCCACCACGACAGGGGCGACTAATGAAAAACTGTTTTTT
J: TRBJ1-4
D: TRBD1
size: few
V: TRBV10-3

CDR3: CASSQAWEGTNYGYTF
DNA: TGTGCCAGCAGCCAAGCCTGGGAAGGAACTAACTATGGCTACACCTTC
J: TRBJ1-2
D: -
size: few
V: TRBV4-2

CDR3: CASRLREGTDTQYF
DNA: TGTGCCAGCAGATTAAGGGAGGGCACAGATACGCAGTATTTT
J: TRBJ2-3
D: -
size: few
V: TRBV6-1

CDR3: CASSSTGAYETQYF
DNA: TGTGCCAGCAGTTCGACGGGGGCCTACGAGACCCAGTACTTC
J: TRBJ2-5
D: -
size: -
V: TRBV27

CDR3: CASSRDRGSSLGYGYTF
DNA: TGTGCCAGCAGCCGCGACAGGGGCTCCTCGTTGGGCTATGGCTACACCTTC
J: TRBJ1-2
D: TRBD1
size: few
V: TRBV7-9

CDR3: CASSPPGLEKLFF
DNA: TGTGCCAGCTCCCCCCCGGGACTGGAAAAACTGTTTTTT
J: TRBJ1-4
D: -
size: few
V: TRBV18

CDR3: CASSWGDGNTIYF
DNA: TGTGCCAGCAGCTGGGGGGACGGAAACACCATATATTTT
J: TRBJ1-3
D: -
size: -
V: TRBV13

CDR3: CASQRNTEAFF
DNA: TGTGCCAGCCAGCGAAACACTGAAGCTTTCTTT
J: TRBJ1-1
D: -
size: few
V: TRBV12-3/TRBV12-4

CDR3: CASSLPGYTEAFF
DNA: TGTGCCAGCAGCTTGCCGGGGTACACTGAAGCTTTCTTT
J: TRBJ1-1
D: -
size: -
V: TRBV5-5